The clone carrying this T cell receptor beta chain was observed a few times. As yet, its antigen is unknown. V trimming: 4 bases; J trimming: 6 bases; junction bases outside the gene matches: 5. This CDR3 is built from 14 residues. The germline gives CDR1 SGHTA, CDR2 FQGNSA. The sample originates from a study of T cell repertoires in cytomegalovirus infection. One entry per CDR3 protein results from TCRdb running MiXCR on the reads. The profile shows around 430,000 distinct CDR3 sequences, about 44% of them singletons. The TCR sequence derives from a human donor in good health (CMV status not recorded). Some clones in this sample may be carry-over from other donors' samples. The source was cultured PBMCs, collected from culture after CMV antigen stimulation. This chain uses TRBV7-2 with TRBJ1-4; 7 nucleotides line up with TRBD1. This CDR3 is CASSSDRVDEKLFF. The CDR3 DNA reads TGTGCCAGCAGCTCCGACAGGGTGGATGAAAAACTGTTTTTT. Supplemented by reference TRBV7-2 and TRBJ1-4, the full variable domain reads GAGVSQSPSNKVTEKGKDVELRCDPISGHTALYWYRQSLGQGLEFLIYFQGNSAPDKSGLPSDRFSAERTGGSVSTLTIQRTQQEDSAVYLCASSSDRVDEKLFFGSGTQLSVL.